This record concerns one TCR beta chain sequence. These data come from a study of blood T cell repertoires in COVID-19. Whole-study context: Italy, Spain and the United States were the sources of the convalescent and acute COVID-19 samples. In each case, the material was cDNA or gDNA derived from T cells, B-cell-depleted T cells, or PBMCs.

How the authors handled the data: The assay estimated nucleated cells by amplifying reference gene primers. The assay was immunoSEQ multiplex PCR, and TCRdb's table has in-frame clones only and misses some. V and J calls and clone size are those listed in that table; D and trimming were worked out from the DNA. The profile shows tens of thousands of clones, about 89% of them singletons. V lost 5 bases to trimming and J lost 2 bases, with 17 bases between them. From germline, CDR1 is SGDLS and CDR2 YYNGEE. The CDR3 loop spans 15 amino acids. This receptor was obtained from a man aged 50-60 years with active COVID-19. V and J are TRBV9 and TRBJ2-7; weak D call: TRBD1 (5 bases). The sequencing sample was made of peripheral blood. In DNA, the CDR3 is TGTGCCAGCAGTCTCCAGGACACGGCAACCTACGAGCAGTACTTC. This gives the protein CASSLQDTATYEQYF.